The next 21 T cell receptor beta chains were all read from a single sample in a study of T cell clonality in common variable immunodeficiency. Study-level points and caveats: Common variable immunodeficiency TCR beta sequences reportedly had fewer deletions and N-nucleotide insertions.

These receptors' antigens are unknown. Only in-frame clones appear in the TCRdb table, and some are missing; sequencing was by immunoSEQ multiplex PCR. Altogether about 25,000 clones were found in the sample, and no singletons occur. Sequencing was performed on peripheral blood mononuclear cells. These receptors were obtained from a human donor with common variable immunodeficiency.

With respect to this clone: The CDR3 end lies 3 residues beyond the end of the read and is filled in from the germline J gene. This chain links TRBV5-1 with TRBJ2-6, with 9 nucleotides matching TRBD1. V shed 0 bases and J 3 bases; nucleotides not matched to a gene: 4. The CDR3 sequence is 17 residues long. Germline loops: CDR1 SGHRS, CDR2 YFSETQ. The CDR3: CASSLGGQGGGANVLTF. The part of the CDR3 DNA that was read is TGCGCCAGCAGCTTGGGGGGACAGGGCGGTGGGGCCAACGTC.

This clone was observed many times. The CDR3 goes on 3 residues after the read ends, and that part is filled in from the germline J gene. This chain links TRBV7-8 with TRBJ1-1; 7 nucleotides line up with TRBD1. Germline V gene lookup returns CDR1 SGHVS and CDR2 FQNEAQ. Unmatched junction bases numbered 4, after V lost 3 bases and J lost 0 bases. There are 15 residues in the CDR3. The chain's CDR3 is CASSLTGSMNTEAFF. CDR3 DNA (partial): TGTGCCAGCAGCTTGACAGGGAGCATGAACACTGAA.

This clone was detected many times. The DNA ends 3 residues before the CDR3 does, and the rest of the CDR3 is filled in from the germline J gene. The chain carries TRBV20-1 and TRBJ2-7; TRBD2 agrees at 14 bases. Germline loops: CDR1 DFQATT, CDR2 SNEGSKA (reference sequence). Trimming took 6 bases from V and 5 from J; bases not matched to a gene: 6. The CDR3 is 14 amino acids. CDR3: CSAPGTSGSNEQYF. The CDR3 DNA, read in part, is TGCAGTGCCCCAGGGACTAGCGGGAGTAACGAG.

This clone turned up a few times. The read ends 3 residues early relative to the CDR3; the germline J gene fills the gap. The rearrangement uses TRBV20-1 and TRBJ1-2, with 10 bases lining up with TRBD1. V was clipped by 3 bases and J by 3 bases; unmatched bases: 1. CDR3 length: 13 amino acids. Germline CDR1 reads DFQATT; CDR2 reads SNEGSKA (reference sequence). The CDR3 reads CSARGTGDYGYTF. The DNA read from the CDR3 is TGCAGTGCTAGGGGGACAGGGGACTATGGC.

Regarding this clone: The read is 3 residues too short to cover the CDR3 end, so that end is filled in from the germline J gene. V gene TRBV19 combines with J gene TRBJ2-5; the D is unclear. V shed 1 base and J shed 4 bases, with 10 bases lying between them. Germline loops: CDR1 LNHDA, CDR2 SQIVND (reference sequence). The CDR3 extends over 14 amino acids. The covered CDR3 bases are TGTGCCAGTAGTATAGGAGCCAACGGAGAGACC. Translation gives CASSIGANGET. The CDR3 as a whole reads CASSIGANGETQYF. Looking up the rest from reference TRBV19 and TRBJ2-5 gives the full variable domain: DGGITQSPKYLFRKEGQNVTLSCEQNLNHDAMYWYRQDPGQGLRLIYYSQIVNDFQKGDIAEGYSVSREKKESFPLTVTSAQKNPTAFYLCASSIGANGETQYFGPGTRLLVL.

As regards this clone: Read data end 3 residues before the CDR3 end; the end is taken from the germline J gene. V gene TRBV5-1 combines with J gene TRBJ2-3; D not certain. CDR1 and CDR2 (germline): SGHRS, YFSETQ. The CDR3 extends over 14 amino acids. The V end was cut by 4 bases, the J end by 6 bases, with 15 bases between. The CDR3 reads CASSLTAREDTQYF. The DNA read from the CDR3 is TGCGCCAGCAGCCTTACAGCCCGAGAGGATACG.

This clone came up a few times. The CDR3 is cut off 3 residues early in the read; its end comes from the germline J gene. J is TRBJ2-4 and V is TRBV19, with TRBD1 as a possible D gene (6 bases). Per germline, CDR1 LNHDA and CDR2 SQIVND (reference sequence). This CDR3 has 16 amino acids. V dropped 5 bases and J dropped 1 base, with 15 bases sitting between them. The CDR3 here is CASSAQGWGAKNIQYF. CDR3 DNA (partial): TGTGCCAGTAGTGCACAGGGATGGGGGGCCAAAAACATT.

Comment on this clone: Read data end 3 residues before the CDR3 end; the end is taken from the germline J gene. This chain uses TRBV18 with TRBJ2-1; perhaps TRBD1 as D (5 bases). The germline CDR1 and CDR2 sequences are KGHSH and LQKENI. This CDR3 is built from 15 residues. The germline V and J ends were trimmed by 1 base and 5 bases, with 12 bases remaining between them. The DNA read from the CDR3 is TGTGCCAGCTCACCACTGCCAGGGCGAGACAATGAG. It translates to CASSPLPGRDNE. The CDR3 as a whole reads CASSPLPGRDNEQFF. The full variable domain, its missing parts supplied by reference TRBV18 and TRBJ2-1, is NAGVMQNPRHLVRRRGQEARLRCSPMKGHSHVYWYRQLPEEGLKFMVYLQKENIIDESGMPKERFSAEFPKEGPSILRIQQVVRGDSAAYFCASSPLPGRDNEQFFGPGTRLTVL.

A remark on this clone: The junction differs from germline at one of its ends, possibly a read error. Sequencing ends 3 residues short of the CDR3 end; the germline J gene provides the rest. The chain couples TRBV7-3 to TRBJ2-3, with unresolved D. This CDR3 has 12 residues. The germline gives CDR1 SGHTA, CDR2 FQGTGA. The CDR3 DNA, read in part, is TGTTCCAGCAGCCACGGGACAGATACG. Protein product: CSSSHGTDT. The complete CDR3 reads CSSSHGTDTQYF.

In its sample, this clone was seen many times. The read gets to within 3 residues of the CDR3 end, and the germline J gene fills in the rest. The chain has TRBV7-3 and TRBJ2-2; 7 positions match TRBD1. Germline assignment: CDR1 SGHTA and CDR2 FQGTGA. The CDR3 runs 15 residues. J lost 8 bases, V lost 5 bases, and 11 bases had no gene match. The CDR3 DNA, read in part, is TGTGCCAGCAGCCCGGGGACAGCTCGGGGAGGGGAG. This gives the protein CASSPGTARGGE. The entire CDR3 is CASSPGTARGGELFF.

The sample holds a few counts of this clone. The observed sequence ends 3 residues before the CDR3 terminus, with the missing tail filled in from the germline J gene. V gene TRBV2 combines with J gene TRBJ2-3; TRBD2 agrees at 7 bases. Germline CDR1 is SNHLY and CDR2 is FYNNEI. With 5 bases clipped from V and 0 bases from J, the junction kept 11 bases outside the gene matches. CDR3 length equals 17 residues. The CDR3: CASSRVGGRGSTDTQYF. CDR3 bases read: TGTGCCAGCAGTCGAGTTGGAGGGAGGGGAAGCACAGATACG. Supplemented by reference TRBV2 and TRBJ2-3, the full variable domain reads EPEVTQTPSHQVTQMGQEVILRCVPISNHLYFYWYRQILGQKVEFLVSFYNNEISEKSEIFDDQFSVERPDGSNFTLKIRSTKLEDSAMYFCASSRVGGRGSTDTQYFGPGTRLTVL.

This clone came up many times. The read ends 3 residues early relative to the CDR3; the germline J gene fills the gap. The rearrangement joins TRBV7-3 to TRBJ2-2; D is unresolved. The germline V gene has CDR1 SGHTA and CDR2 FQGTGA. V was shortened by 0 bases and J by 4 bases, with 12 bases between the two germline ends. The CDR3 has 16 amino acids. CDR3 DNA (partial): TGTGCCAGCAGCTTAACCGTGGTCCCGGGCACCGGGGAG. This sequence encodes CASSLTVVPGTGE. The CDR3 in its entirety is CASSLTVVPGTGELFF.

Regarding this clone: The CDR3 end lies 3 residues beyond the end of the read and is filled in from the germline J gene. The chain recombines TRBV5-1 with TRBJ2-2, with 8 bases fitting TRBD1. Germline trimming cut 4 bases from V and 4 bases from J; bases unmatched to any gene: 9. The CDR3 is 16 amino acids. Germline CDR1 reads SGHRS; CDR2 reads YFSETQ. The sequenced part of the CDR3 DNA is TGCGCCAGCAGCGTACAGACAGGGGTTGGCACCGGGGAG. Its protein product is CASSVQTGVGTGE. The whole CDR3 sequence reads CASSVQTGVGTGELFF.

This clone was counted at least ten times. With the read ending 3 residues before the CDR3 end, the germline J gene is used to fill in that end. The chain combines TRBV7-6 with TRBJ2-1; no definite D call. This CDR3 comprises 18 residues. The ends were cut back, 1 base at V and 1 base at J, with 17 bases in the middle. CDR1 and CDR2 from the germline V gene are SGHVS and FNYEAQ. CDR3 DNA (partial): TGTGCCAGCAGCTTAGAGGGTAGATCCAGCCATTCCTACAATGAG. This encodes CASSLEGRSSHSYNE. The whole CDR3 region reads CASSLEGRSSHSYNEQFF.

This clone was seen repeatedly, ten times or more. The CDR3: CASSVPPTSGFTGELFF. The sequenced CDR3 bases are TGCGCCAGCAGCGTGCCGCCGACTAGCGGGTTCACCGGGGAG. The chain recombines TRBV5-1 with TRBJ2-2; 10 bases agree with TRBD2. Read coverage stops 3 residues before the CDR3 terminus; the germline J gene supplies the remainder. Germline values: CDR1 SGHRS, CDR2 YFSETQ. The ends lost 4 bases at V and 4 bases at J; junction bases unmatched: 10. There are 17 residues in the CDR3.

This clone came up a few times. CDR3 residues: CASSSHRYNEQFF. CDR3 DNA, as far as it was read: TGTGCCAGCAGCAGCCACAGGTACAATGAG. V gene TRBV11-1 combines with J gene TRBJ2-1; TRBD1 is a possible D gene (5 bases). Read sequence stops 3 residues before the CDR3 end, and the germline J gene provides the missing end. Per the germline V gene, CDR1 is SGHAT and CDR2 is FQDESV (reference sequence). The CDR3 is made up of 13 amino acids. The V gene lost 5 bases and the J gene lost 4 bases, with 9 bases spanning the gap.

This clone occurred a few times. A read error may account for a junction end that differs from germline. Coverage ceases 3 residues before the CDR3 finishes, and the germline J gene fills in the end. The rearrangement uses TRBV20-1 and TRBJ2-7; a possible D gene is TRBD2 (6 bases). Germline CDR1 reads DFQATT; CDR2 reads SNEGSKA (reference sequence). There are 14 residues in the CDR3. The DNA read from the CDR3 is TGCAGTGCCAGAGATGGTCTAGCGCGCTACGAG. Its translation: CSARDGLARYE. The CDR3 as a whole reads CSARDGLARYEQYF.

This clone was detected only a few times. The sequenced fragment ends 3 residues before the CDR3 boundary, so the rest is inferred from the germline J gene. Other DNA sequences in this sample translate to the same CDR3. The J gene is TRBJ2-5, the V gene TRBV7-9; D may correspond to TRBD1 or TRBD2 (5 bases each). Per the germline V gene, CDR1 is SEHNR and CDR2 is FQNEAQ (reference sequence). The CDR3 totals 15 residues. Here the CDR3 reads CASSLARGAPGTQYF. CDR3 DNA (partial): TGTGCCAGCAGCTTAGCAAGAGGGGCCCCGGGTACC.

This clone was observed many times. The read gets to within 3 residues of the CDR3 end, and the germline J gene fills in the rest. The V call is TRBV19, the J call TRBJ2-1; D is perhaps TRBD2 (5 bases). CDR1 LNHDA and CDR2 SQIVND come from the germline V gene (reference sequence). The CDR3 covers 14 residues. The V and J ends lost 9 bases and 5 bases respectively, with 17 bases between them. The covered CDR3 bases are TGTGCCAGCCCCAGAGGGTCTATCGACAATGAG. This sequence encodes CASPRGSIDNE. The whole CDR3 sequence reads CASPRGSIDNEQFF.

Comments on this clone: Coverage ceases 3 residues before the CDR3 finishes, and the germline J gene fills in the end. The chain is built from TRBV7-6 and TRBJ2-2, with a tentative D call TRBD1 (5 bases). This CDR3 spans 14 amino acids. The V end lost 5 bases, the J end lost 8 bases, and 15 bases lay between the germline ends. CDR1 and CDR2 from the germline V gene are SGHVS and FNYEAQ. The sequenced part of the CDR3 DNA is TGTGCCAGCAGCCTCGGCCCGGCAGGGGGGGAG. The encoded protein is CASSLGPAGGE. The full CDR3 sequence reads CASSLGPAGGELFF.

Many counts were recorded for this clone. The read ends 3 residues before the CDR3 terminus; that terminus is restored from the germline J gene. The chain employs TRBV2 and TRBJ1-2, with 10 bases matching TRBD1. The germline CDR1 and CDR2 sequences are SNHLY and FYNNEI. This CDR3 has 13 residues. The CDR3 here is CASQRQGARGYTF. The sequenced part of the CDR3 DNA is TGTGCCAGCCAAAGACAGGGGGCGCGAGGC.